The 2 T cell receptor beta chains presented below share a single source sample, sequenced in a study of T-cell reconstitution after alpha-beta-depleted transplantation in children. Unique molecular identifiers were incorporated during preparation of the TCRbeta library. TCRdb recomputed calls from the PCR reads with MiXCR, one row per CDR3 protein. The sample contains some 390,000 distinct CDR3 sequences, roughly 20% of which appear only once. The specimen comprised PBMCs from the stem cell graft donor, sampled from the stem cell graft. All receptors derive from a human donor who donated a stem cell graft to a child with acute myeloid leukemia.

A few counts support this clonotype. The chain combines TRBV24-1 with TRBJ2-1, with TRBD1 identical over 8 bases. Germline loops: CDR1 KGHDR, CDR2 SFDVKD. V trimming: 0 bases; J trimming: 4 bases; junction bases outside the gene matches: 4. CDR3 length: 16 residues. CDR3 nucleotides: TGTGCCACCAGTGATTTGCGCGGGACAGGATACAATGAGCAGTTCTTC. This encodes CATSDLRGTGYNEQFF.

This clonotype occurred a few times. The CDR3 region is CATNLGGGYTF. The CDR3 nucleotides read TGTGCCACGAACTTGGGTGGAGGCTACACCTTC. J is TRBJ1-2 and V is TRBV12-3 or TRBV12-4; unclear D gene. Trimming took off 10 bases at V and 8 bases at J, with 14 bases between the two ends. The CDR3 runs 11 residues.